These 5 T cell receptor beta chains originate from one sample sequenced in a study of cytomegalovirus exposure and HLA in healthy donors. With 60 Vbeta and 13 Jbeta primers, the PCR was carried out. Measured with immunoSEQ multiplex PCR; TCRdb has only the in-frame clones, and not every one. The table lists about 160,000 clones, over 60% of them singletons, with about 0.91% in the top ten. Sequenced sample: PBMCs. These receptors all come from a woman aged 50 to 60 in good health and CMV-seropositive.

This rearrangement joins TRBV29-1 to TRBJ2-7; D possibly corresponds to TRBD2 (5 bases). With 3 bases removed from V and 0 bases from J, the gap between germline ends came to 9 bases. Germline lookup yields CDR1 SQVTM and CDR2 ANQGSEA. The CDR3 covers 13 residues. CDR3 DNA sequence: TGCAGCGTTGACGGGGTTAGCTCCTACGAGCAGTACTTC. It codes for CSVDGVSSYEQYF.

CDR3 nucleotides: TGTGCCAGCAGGTCGACAGGGAAAGGAGAGGGCTACACCTTC. This translates into CASRSTGKGEGYTF. The chain employs TRBV28 and TRBJ1-2; 7 bases match TRBD1. Germline-derived CDR1 and CDR2 are MDHEN and SYDVKM. The CDR3 is 14 residues long. Unmatched junction bases numbered 12, after V lost 6 bases and J lost 8 bases.

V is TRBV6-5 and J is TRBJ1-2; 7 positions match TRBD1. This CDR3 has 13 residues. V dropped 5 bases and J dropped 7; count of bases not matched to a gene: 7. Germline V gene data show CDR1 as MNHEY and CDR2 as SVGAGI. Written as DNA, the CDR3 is TGTGCCAGCAGTCTAGGACAGGACGTTGGCTACACCTTC. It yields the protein CASSLGQDVGYTF.

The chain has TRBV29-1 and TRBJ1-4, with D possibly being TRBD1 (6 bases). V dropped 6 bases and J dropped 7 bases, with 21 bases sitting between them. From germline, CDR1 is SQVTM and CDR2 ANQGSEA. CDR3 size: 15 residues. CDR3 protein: CSVPNRGAGFEKLFF. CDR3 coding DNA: TGCAGCGTGCCCAATCGGGGGGCGGGATTTGAAAAACTGTTTTTT.

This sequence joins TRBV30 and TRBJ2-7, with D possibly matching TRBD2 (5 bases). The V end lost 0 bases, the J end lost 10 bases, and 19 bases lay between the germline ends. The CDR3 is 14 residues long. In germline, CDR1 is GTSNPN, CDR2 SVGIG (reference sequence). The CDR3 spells CAWSVSGTHAAQYF. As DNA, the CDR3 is TGTGCCTGGAGTGTAAGCGGTACACACGCTGCCCAGTACTTC.